The entry below gives a single T cell receptor beta chain sequence along with its context. The source of the sample is a study of shared clonotypes between healthy human individuals. Turning to the study itself: For every donor, three CD4 naive, three CD4 memory, two CD8 naive and one CD8 memory plates were used.

The junction had 4 bases not matched to a gene; V was cut back by 4 bases and J by 3 bases. The CDR3 has 14 amino acids. Germline values: CDR1 MNHEY, CDR2 SMNVEV (reference sequence). Produced via immunoSEQ multiplex PCR; TCRdb's table is partial and in-frame only. The sample records some 660,000 clones, approximately 73% being singletons. The gene calls are TRBV27 and TRBJ2-5, with TRBD1 matching over 8 bases. The TCR sequence derives from a woman aged 25 to 39 in good health. Sample: memory CD4+ T cells sorted from blood. Subset described: CD45RA-negative fraction. CDR3 region: CASSSLTGEETQYF. Written as DNA, the CDR3 is TGTGCCAGCAGTTCCTTGACAGGGGAAGAGACCCAGTACTTC.